This TCR beta chain was sequenced for a study of shared clonotypes between healthy human individuals. Study-level results: Only blood was sampled, and tissue TCR repertoires likely differ from blood ones. Although depth was large, rarefaction showed that sequencing of the sorted subsets was incomplete. Clonotypes shared by all four donors outscored non-shared clonotypes in generation probability.

With regard to this clone: Its target is not known. The sample contains more than one DNA sequence encoding this CDR3.

Assay execution took place at the deep level. Libraries were prepared by immunoSEQ multiplex PCR; TCRdb keeps only in-frame clonotypes and omits some of them. The sample has about 2 million clones, 85% to 95% seen once. This TCR was sampled from a man between 18 and 29 years old in good health. The sample consisted of naive CD4+ T cells sorted from blood. Subset indicated: CD45RA+ positively selected.

Here the CDR3 reads CASSLGTGGQPQHF. The CDR3 DNA sequence: TGCGCCAGCAGCCTAGGGACAGGTGGACAGCCCCAGCATTTT. The V call is TRBV5-1, the J call TRBJ1-5, with 8 nucleotides matching TRBD1. This CDR3 is 14 amino acids long. Trimming cost V 4 bases and J 7 bases; bases outside gene matches: 7. Germline V gene sequence: CDR1 SGHRS, CDR2 YFSETQ.